This T cell receptor beta chain comes out of a study of blood T cell repertoires in COVID-19. This clone was recorded only once. Clinical history reported by participants formed the basis on which cohorts were assigned. TCRdb keeps only in-frame clones here, not all; method: immunoSEQ multiplex PCR. The table lists approximately 260,000 clones, roughly 80% of them singletons. CDR3 length: 12 amino acids. The chain joins TRBV21-1 to TRBJ1-2; the table's D call, TRBD1, has no DNA check behind it. TRBV21-1 is reported as a pseudogene. The receptor was derived from a man aged 25 to 40 with acute COVID-19. The sample was PBMCs or T cells enriched from blood (not recorded which). CDR3 region: CASSKRGFGYTF. The DNA for the CDR3 is TGTGCCAGCAGCAAAAGGGGATTCGGCTACACCTTC.